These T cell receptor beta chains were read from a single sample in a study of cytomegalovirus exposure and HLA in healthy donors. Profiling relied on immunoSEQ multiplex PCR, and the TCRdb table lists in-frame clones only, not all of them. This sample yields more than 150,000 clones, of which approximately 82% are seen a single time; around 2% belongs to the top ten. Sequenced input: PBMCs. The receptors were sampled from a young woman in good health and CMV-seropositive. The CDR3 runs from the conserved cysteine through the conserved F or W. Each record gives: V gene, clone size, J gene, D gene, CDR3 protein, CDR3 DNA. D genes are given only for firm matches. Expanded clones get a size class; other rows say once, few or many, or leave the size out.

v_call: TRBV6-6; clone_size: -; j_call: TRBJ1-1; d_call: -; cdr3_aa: CASSYRNTEAFF; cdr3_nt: TGTGCCAGCAGTTACCGGAACACTGAAGCTTTCTTT
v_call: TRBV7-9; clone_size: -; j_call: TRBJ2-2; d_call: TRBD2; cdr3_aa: CASSRGLAGDRNTGELFF; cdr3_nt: TGTGCCAGCAGCCGAGGACTAGCGGGGGACCGTAACACCGGGGAGCTGTTTTTT
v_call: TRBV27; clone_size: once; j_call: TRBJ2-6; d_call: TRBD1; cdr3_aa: CASSFSWGTGGSGANGLTF; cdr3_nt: TGTGCCAGCAGCTTCAGCTGGGGGACAGGGGGGTCTGGGGCCAACGGCCTGACTTTC
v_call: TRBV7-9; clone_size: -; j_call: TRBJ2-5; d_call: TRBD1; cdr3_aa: CASRGRQGSAETQYF; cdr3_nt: TGTGCCAGCAGGGGGAGACAGGGTTCGGCAGAGACCCAGTACTTC
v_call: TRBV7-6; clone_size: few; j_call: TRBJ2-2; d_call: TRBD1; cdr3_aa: CASSLGLPGQESTGELFF; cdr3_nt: TGTGCCAGCAGCTTAGGCCTCCCGGGACAGGAGTCGACCGGGGAGCTGTTTTTT
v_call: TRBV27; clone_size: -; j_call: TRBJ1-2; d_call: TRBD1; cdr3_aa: CASSLGDRSAGYTF; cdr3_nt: TGTGCCAGCAGTTTAGGGGACAGGTCCGCGGGCTACACCTTC
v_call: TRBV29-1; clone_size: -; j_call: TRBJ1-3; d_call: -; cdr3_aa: CSVAPGVGNTIYF; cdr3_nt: TGCAGCGTTGCGCCCGGGGTCGGAAACACCATATATTTT
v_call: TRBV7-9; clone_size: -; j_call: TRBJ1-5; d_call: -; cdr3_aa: CASSLGGGNQPQHF; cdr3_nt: TGTGCCAGCAGCTTAGGGGGCGGCAATCAGCCCCAGCATTTT
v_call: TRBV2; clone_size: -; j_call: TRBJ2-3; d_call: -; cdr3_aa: CARQGTDTQYF; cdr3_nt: TGTGCCAGACAGGGTACAGATACGCAGTATTTT
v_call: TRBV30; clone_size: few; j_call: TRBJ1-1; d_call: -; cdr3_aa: CAWNWGQLDEAFF; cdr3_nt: TGTGCCTGGAACTGGGGACAATTAGATGAAGCTTTCTTT
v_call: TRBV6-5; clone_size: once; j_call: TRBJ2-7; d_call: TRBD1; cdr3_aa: CASRETGGGNEQYF; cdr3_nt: TGTGCCAGCAGAGAAACAGGGGGCGGGAACGAGCAGTACTTC
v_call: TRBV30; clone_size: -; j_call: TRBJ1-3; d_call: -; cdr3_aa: CAWSRQALKDTIYF; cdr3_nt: TGTGCCTGGAGCAGACAGGCCCTAAAGGACACCATATATTTT
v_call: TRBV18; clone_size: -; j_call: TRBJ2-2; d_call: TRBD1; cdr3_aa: CASSHTGTGDTGELFF; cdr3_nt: TGTGCCAGCTCCCATACCGGTACAGGGGACACCGGGGAGCTGTTTTTT
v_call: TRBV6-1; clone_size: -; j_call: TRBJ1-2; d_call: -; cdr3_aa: CASSEWGEGYGYTF; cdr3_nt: TGTGCCAGCAGTGAATGGGGGGAAGGCTATGGCTACACCTTC
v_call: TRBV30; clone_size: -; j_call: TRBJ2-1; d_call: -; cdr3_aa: CACTSRIDEQFF; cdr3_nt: TGTGCCTGCACGTCGAGGATCGATGAGCAGTTCTTC
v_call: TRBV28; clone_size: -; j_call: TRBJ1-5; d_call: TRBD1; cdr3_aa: CATNRGMAQPQHF; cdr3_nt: TGTGCCACAAACAGGGGAATGGCTCAGCCCCAGCATTTT